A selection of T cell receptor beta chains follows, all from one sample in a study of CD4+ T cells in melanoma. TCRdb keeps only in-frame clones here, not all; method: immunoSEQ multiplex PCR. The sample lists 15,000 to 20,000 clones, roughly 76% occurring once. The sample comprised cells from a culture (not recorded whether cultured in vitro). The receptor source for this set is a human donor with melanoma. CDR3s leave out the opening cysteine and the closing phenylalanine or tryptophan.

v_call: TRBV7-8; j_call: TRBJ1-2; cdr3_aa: ASSLTLGQGGTSNYGYT
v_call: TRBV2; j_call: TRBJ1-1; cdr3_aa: ASTHPNTEAF
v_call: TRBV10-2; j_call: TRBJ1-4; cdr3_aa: ASSESRGTNEKLF
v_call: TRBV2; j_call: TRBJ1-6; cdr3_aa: ASRNRELSSPLH
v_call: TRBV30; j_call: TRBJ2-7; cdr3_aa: AWGDYFGEQY
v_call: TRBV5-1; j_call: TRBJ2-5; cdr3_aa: ASRPTSYQETQY
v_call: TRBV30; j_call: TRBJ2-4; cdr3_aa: ACERGALAKNIQY
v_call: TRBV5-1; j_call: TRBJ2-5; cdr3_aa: ASSLGGGETQY
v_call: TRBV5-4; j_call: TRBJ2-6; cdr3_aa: ASSRQGVASGANVLT
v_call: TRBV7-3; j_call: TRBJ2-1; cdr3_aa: ASSPAGAHNEQF